Detailed here is one T cell receptor beta chain. Its cognate antigen is unknown. The isolated RNA, all of it, was reverse transcribed, so expressed TCRB transcripts were what got sequenced. Naive, central memory and regulatory T cell samples averaged roughly 3.5 million reads. Only in-frame clones appear in the TCRdb table, and some are missing; sequencing was by immunoSEQ multiplex PCR. This sample has fewer than 650,000 clones, with 15% to 18% found just once. This sample is drawn from a study of beta chain features in type 1 diabetes. Study results and limitations: Fewer junction insertions and more nucleotide deletions appeared in type 1 diabetes patients.

The V gene's germline CDR1 is ENHRY and CDR2 SYGVKD. This CDR3 has 17 residues. Trimming cost V 10 bases and J 0 bases; bases outside gene matches: 12. Sequenced material: naive CD4+ T cells from blood. The chain links TRBV10-3 to TRBJ1-4; TRBD1 agrees at 9 bases. This receptor was identified in a man younger than 30 in good health. The CDR3 DNA is TGTGCCACCCAAGTTGGACAGGGGATAGCAACTAATGAAAAACTGTTTTTT. Protein sequence: CATQVGQGIATNEKLFF.